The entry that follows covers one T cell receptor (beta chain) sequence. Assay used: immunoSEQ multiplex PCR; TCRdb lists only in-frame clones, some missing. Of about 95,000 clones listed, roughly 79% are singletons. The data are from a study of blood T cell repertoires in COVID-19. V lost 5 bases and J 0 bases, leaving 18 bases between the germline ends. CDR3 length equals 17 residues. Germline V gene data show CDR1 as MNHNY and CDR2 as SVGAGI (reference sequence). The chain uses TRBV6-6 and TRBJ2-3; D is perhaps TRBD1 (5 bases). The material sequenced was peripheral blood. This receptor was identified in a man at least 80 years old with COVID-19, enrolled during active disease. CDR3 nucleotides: TGTGCCAGCAGTCGCGGCGGCTTGGCAGGGAGCACAGATACGCAGTATTTT. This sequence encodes CASSRGGLAGSTDTQYF.